This is a list of T cell receptor beta chains from one sample in a study of blood T cells in healthy people across ages. TCRdb passed the 5' RACE reads through MiXCR, listing each CDR3 protein once. Here the sample spans 650,000 to 800,000 distinct CDR3 sequences, under 65% being singletons. Sample: blood. The source of these receptors is a woman of 80 years or more in good health. Both conserved end residues are part of each CDR3. D genes are given only for firm matches. Clone size is given for some rows only: seen once, a few or many times, or a class if the clone is expanded.

D | J | size | length | V | DNA | CDR3
. | TRBJ1-2 | . | 13 | TRBV20-1 | TGCAGTGCTAGAGACGACGGGTCCTATGGCTACACCTTC | CSARDDGSYGYTF
. | TRBJ2-6 | . | 16 | TRBV6-1 | TGTGCCAGCAGTGAAGCGAACAGGGTGAGGGCCAACGTCCTGACTTTC | CASSEANRVRANVLTF
. | TRBJ2-1 | once | 14 | TRBV19 | TGTGCCAGTAGTATGGACATTTCGGATAATGAGCAGTTCTTC | CASSMDISDNEQFF
TRBD1 | TRBJ1-1 | once | 16 | TRBV6-6 | TGTGCCAGCAGTTACCCGGACAGGGGTGAGGGAACTGAAGCTTTCTTT | CASSYPDRGEGTEAFF
. | TRBJ2-7 | . | 16 | TRBV4-1 | TGCGCCAGCAGCCGAGGCGACGCTAGGTGGTACAATGAGCAGTACTTC | CASSRGDARWYNEQYF
. | TRBJ1-4 | . | 14 | TRBV28 | TGTGCCAGCAGTTTACCGGGGATCGATGAAAAACTGTTTTTT | CASSLPGIDEKLFF
. | TRBJ2-1 | few | 17 | TRBV11-3 | TGTGCCAGCAGCTTAGGGACAGTTGCCCTCGGGTACAATGAGCAGTTCTTC | CASSLGTVALGYNEQFF
. | TRBJ2-1 | many | 17 | TRBV11-2 | TGTGCCAGCAGCTTAGAGAGGGGGGGTAGCTCCTACAATGAGCAGTTCTTC | CASSLERGGSSYNEQFF
. | TRBJ2-7 | many | 13 | TRBV5-1 | TGCGCCAGCAGCTTCGTGGGGAGCTACGAGCAGTACTTC | CASSFVGSYEQYF
. | TRBJ2-3 | once | 11 | TRBV10-3 | TGTGCCATCAGTACAGTGGATCGGCAGTATTTT | CAISTVDRQYF
. | TRBJ2-7 | . | 11 | TRBV29-1 | TGCAGCGTTGGAGGGCCAGCCGAGCAGTACTTC | CSVGGPAEQYF
. | TRBJ2-5 | . | 14 | TRBV7-2 | TGTGCCAGCAGCTTCAGGGGAGCGCAAGAGACCCAGTACTTC | CASSFRGAQETQYF
. | TRBJ2-1 | many | 15 | TRBV5-1 | TGCGCCAGCAGCCCTTCTCCCGGCTCCTACAATGAGCAGTTCTTC | CASSPSPGSYNEQFF
TRBD1 | TRBJ1-1 | once | 14 | TRBV30 | TGTGCCTGGAATAAACAGGGGTTGGACACTGAAGCTTTCTTT | CAWNKQGLDTEAFF
. | TRBJ2-2 | . | 16 | TRBV11-3 | TGTGCCAGCAGCCGGGCGCGAGGGCTTGTGGCCGGGGAGCGGTTTTTT | CASSRARGLVAGERFF
TRBD2 | TRBJ2-1 | many | 16 | TRBV7-2 | TGTGCCAGCAGCTTAGTAGTGGGACTAGGGAACAATGAGCAGTTCTTC | CASSLVVGLGNNEQFF
. | TRBJ1-1 | . | 13 | TRBV5-1 | TGCGCCAGCAGCTGTACGGGGGGCACTGAAGCTTTCTTT | CASSCTGGTEAFF
TRBD2 | TRBJ2-1 | . | 15 | TRBV2 | TGTGCCAGCGCTGGCCCAGCGGGGCCCGGAGGGGAGCAGTTCTTC | CASAGPAGPGGEQFF
TRBD2 | TRBJ2-1 | many | 16 | TRBV20-1 | TGCAGTGCTAAAAAACCGGGAGGGATCTCCTACAATGAGCAGTTCTTC | CSAKKPGGISYNEQFF
TRBD1 | TRBJ2-5 | many | 14 | TRBV7-2 | TGTGCCAGCAGCTTTGACAGGGCCAAAGAGACCCAGTACTTC | CASSFDRAKETQYF
TRBD2 | TRBJ2-1 | . | 15 | TRBV7-9 | TGTGCCAGCAGCTTACATCTAGCGGTCTACAATGAGCAGTTCTTC | CASSLHLAVYNEQFF
. | TRBJ2-7 | . | 14 | TRBV4-1 | TGCGCCAGCAGCCAAGAGCCTCGTTGGCCCGAGCAGTACTTC | CASSQEPRWPEQYF
. | TRBJ2-6 | few | 14 | TRBV28 | TGTGCCAGCAGTTTGAGAAGAGGGGCCAACGTCCTGACTTTC | CASSLRRGANVLTF
. | TRBJ2-6 | once | 16 | TRBV4-3 | TGCGCCAGCAGCCAAGATCAGGGCTCTGGGGTCAACGTCCTGACTTTC | CASSQDQGSGVNVLTF
TRBD1 | TRBJ2-5 | many | 15 | TRBV20-1 | TGCAGTGCTAGGACGCTCAGGGGGTACCAAGAGACCCAGTACTTC | CSARTLRGYQETQYF
TRBD1 | TRBJ1-5 | . | 14 | TRBV10-3 | TGTGCCATCAGCCTGGACAGGAGCAATCAGCCCCAGCATTTT | CAISLDRSNQPQHF
. | TRBJ2-7 | . | 15 | TRBV15 | TGTGCCACCAGCAGCGGCGGATATATGATTTACGAGCAGTACTTC | CATSSGGYMIYEQYF
TRBD2 | TRBJ2-1 | few | 16 | TRBV7-9 | TGTGCCAGCAGCTTGGCGCTGAGCGGGGCCCACAATGAGCAGTTCTTC | CASSLALSGAHNEQFF
TRBD1 | TRBJ2-3 | once | 16 | TRBV15 | TGTGCCACCAGCAGAGATCCTGGGACAGCGATGAATACGCAGTATTTT | CATSRDPGTAMNTQYF
TRBD2 | TRBJ2-3 | many | 16 | TRBV25-1 | TGTGCCAGCAGTGCCAGACTAGCGGGGGACACAGATACGCAGTATTTT | CASSARLAGDTDTQYF
TRBD1 | TRBJ1-5 | few | 13 | TRBV10-3 | TGTGCCAGCCGGGACAGGGAGGATCAGCCCCAGCATTTT | CASRDREDQPQHF
TRBD2 | TRBJ2-7 | . | 13 | TRBV20-1 | TGCAGTGCTAGCCGGACTAGCGGCTACGAGCAGTACTTC | CSASRTSGYEQYF
TRBD2 | TRBJ2-5 | . | 15 | TRBV7-2 | TGTGCCAGCAGCTTAAGCCGGGGGGGCCGAGAGACCCAGTACTTC | CASSLSRGGRETQYF
. | TRBJ2-1 | . | 16 | TRBV11-2 | TGTGCCAGCAGCCTATGGCCGGGGGATACCTACAATGAGCAGTTCTTC | CASSLWPGDTYNEQFF
. | TRBJ2-1 | many | 14 | TRBV19 | TGTGCCAGTAGTTTGGGACCGCCTTACAATGAGCAGTTCTTC | CASSLGPPYNEQFF
TRBD2 | TRBJ2-1 | many | 16 | TRBV5-5 | TGTGCCAGCAGCCAAGGGCTAGCGGTGAGCAACAATGAGCAGTTCTTC | CASSQGLAVSNNEQFF